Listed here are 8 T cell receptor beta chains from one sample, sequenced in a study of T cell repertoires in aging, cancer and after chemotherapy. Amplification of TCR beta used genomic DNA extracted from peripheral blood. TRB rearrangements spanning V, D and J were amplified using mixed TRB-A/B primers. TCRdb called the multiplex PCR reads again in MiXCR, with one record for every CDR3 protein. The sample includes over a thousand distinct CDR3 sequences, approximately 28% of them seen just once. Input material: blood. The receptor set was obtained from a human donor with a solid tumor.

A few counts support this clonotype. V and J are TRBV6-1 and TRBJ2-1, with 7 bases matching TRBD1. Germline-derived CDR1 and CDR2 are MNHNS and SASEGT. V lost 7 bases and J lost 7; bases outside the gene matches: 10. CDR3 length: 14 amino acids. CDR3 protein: CASNPGQRHNEQFF. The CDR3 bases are TGTGCCAGCAACCCGGGACAGCGACATAATGAGCAGTTCTTC.

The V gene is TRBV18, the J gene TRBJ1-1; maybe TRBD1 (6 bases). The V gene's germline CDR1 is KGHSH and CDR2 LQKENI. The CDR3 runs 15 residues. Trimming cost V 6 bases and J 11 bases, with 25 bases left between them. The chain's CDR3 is CASSPNTGTAVRAFF. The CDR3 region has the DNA TGTGCCAGCTCGCCAAACACAGGGACCGCCGTCCGCGCTTTCTTT.

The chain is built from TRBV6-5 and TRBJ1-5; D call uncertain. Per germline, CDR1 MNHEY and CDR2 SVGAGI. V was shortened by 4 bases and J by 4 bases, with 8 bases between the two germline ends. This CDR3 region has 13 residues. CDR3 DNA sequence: TGTGCCAGCAGTTCCCAGATAAATCAGCCCCAGCATTTT. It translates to CASSSQINQPQHF.

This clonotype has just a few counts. CDR3 amino acids: CATSDDGQANYGYTF. CDR3 coding DNA: TGTGCCACCAGTGATGATGGACAGGCTAACTATGGCTACACCTTC. The V gene is TRBV24-1, the J gene TRBJ1-2; 7 bases map to TRBD1. CDR1 is KGHDR, CDR2 SFDVKD, per germline. V gave up 3 bases and J gave up 0 bases; unmatched junction bases: 3. This CDR3 comprises 15 residues.

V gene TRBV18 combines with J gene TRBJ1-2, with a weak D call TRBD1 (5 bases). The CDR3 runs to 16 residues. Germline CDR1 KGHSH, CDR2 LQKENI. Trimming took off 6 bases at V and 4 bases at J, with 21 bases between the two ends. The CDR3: CASSPSLEGPTYGYTF. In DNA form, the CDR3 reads TGTGCCAGCTCTCCTAGCTTGGAGGGGCCCACCTATGGCTACACCTTC.

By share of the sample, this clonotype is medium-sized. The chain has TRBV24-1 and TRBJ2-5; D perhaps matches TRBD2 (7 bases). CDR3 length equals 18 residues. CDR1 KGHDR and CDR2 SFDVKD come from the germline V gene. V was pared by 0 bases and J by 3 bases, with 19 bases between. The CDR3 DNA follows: TGTGCCACCAGTGATTTGCAGGAGGGGGGGCCGGGTGAAGAGACCCAGTACTTC. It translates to CATSDLQEGGPGEETQYF.

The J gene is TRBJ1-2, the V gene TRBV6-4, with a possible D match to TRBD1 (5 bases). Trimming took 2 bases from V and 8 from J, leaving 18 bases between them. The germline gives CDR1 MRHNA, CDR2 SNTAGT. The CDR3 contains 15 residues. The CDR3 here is CASSDDSWDPRGYTF. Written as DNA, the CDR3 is TGTGCCAGCAGTGACGATAGTTGGGACCCGCGGGGCTACACCTTC.

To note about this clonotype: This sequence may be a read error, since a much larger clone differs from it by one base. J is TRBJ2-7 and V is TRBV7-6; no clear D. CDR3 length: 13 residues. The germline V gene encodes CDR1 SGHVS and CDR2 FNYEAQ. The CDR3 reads CASSPGPNYVQYF. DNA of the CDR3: TGTGCCAGCAGCCCCGGCCCAAACTACGTGCAGTACTTC.